Presented here are 16 T cell receptor beta chains from one specimen sequenced in a study of T cell responses to AZD1222 COVID-19 vaccine. The data were produced by immunoSEQ multiplex PCR, yet TCRdb's version contains in-frame clones alone and is incomplete. Of under 130,000 clones in the sample, 88% were seen once. The sample here was peripheral blood, taken on day 0 of AZD1222 vaccination. All receptors come from an adult in good health.

DNA for the CDR3: TGCGCCAGCAGTCTTGGACATCCCACGGGTCCCCAGCATTTT. It specifies CASSLGHPTGPQHF. The V gene is TRBV23-1, the J gene TRBJ1-5; D is possibly TRBD1 (5 bases). TRBV23-1 is given ORF status, its function remaining uncertain. The CDR3 contains 14 residues. Deletions cut 4 bases from V and 10 bases from J, with 17 bases between.

This clone was counted once. This chain joins TRBV5-8 and TRBJ1-2; a weak D match, TRBD1 (6 bases). This CDR3 spans 13 amino acids. Deletions cut 7 bases from V and 4 bases from J, with 14 bases between. Germline V lookup: CDR1 SGHTS, CDR2 YDEGEE. The DNA of the CDR3 is TGTGCCAGCGGTCGACAGGTAGTCTATGGCTACACCTTC. This sequence encodes CASGRQVVYGYTF.

The chain has TRBV7-9 and TRBJ2-5, with D unresolved. Between the trimmed V and J ends, which lost 5 bases and 5 bases, there was a span of 18 bases. The CDR3 contains 15 residues. The germline CDR1 and CDR2 sequences are SEHNR and FQNEAQ (reference sequence). The CDR3 reads CASSSSKSPRETQYF. CDR3 in DNA: TGTGCCAGCAGCAGTTCGAAGAGCCCCAGGGAGACCCAGTACTTC. The full variable domain, with the rest looked up from reference TRBV7-9 and TRBJ2-5, is DTGVSQNPRHKITKRGQNVTFRCDPISEHNRLYWYRQTLGQGPEFLTYFQNEAQLEKSRLLSDRFSAERPKGSFSTLEIQRTEQGDSAMYLCASSSSKSPRETQYFGPGTRLLVL.

This chain joins TRBV9 and TRBJ2-5; D gene uncertain. The CDR3 totals 15 residues. Germline values: CDR1 SGDLS, CDR2 YYNGEE. V was pared by 0 bases and J by 2 bases, with 11 bases between. The CDR3 spells CASSVGVGSQETQYF. CDR3 nucleotide sequence: TGTGCCAGCAGCGTAGGTGTGGGCAGTCAAGAGACCCAGTACTTC.

The rearrangement uses TRBV4-1 and TRBJ2-7; 8 bases are a match to TRBD2. V shed 2 bases and J 6 bases; nucleotides not matched to a gene: 6. Germline V gene data show CDR1 as MGHRA and CDR2 as YSYEKL. This CDR3 comprises 14 residues. The CDR3 region is CASSQPGLVREQYF. The DNA of the CDR3 is TGCGCCAGCAGCCAACCGGGACTAGTACGCGAGCAGTACTTC.

The J gene is TRBJ2-7, the V gene TRBV6-1; D is unclear. Trimming cost V 2 bases and J 7 bases, with 12 bases left between them. Germline-derived CDR1 and CDR2 are MNHNS and SASEGT. This CDR3 comprises 13 residues. DNA of the CDR3: TGTGCCAGCAGTGAATACGTGTCCCGAGAGCAGTACTTC. It translates to CASSEYVSREQYF.

The chain is built from TRBV2 and TRBJ2-3, with D possibly called TRBD1 or TRBD2 (5 bases each). The CDR3 spans 16 residues. V gave up 8 bases and J gave up 1 base, with 19 bases separating them. Germline V gene data show CDR1 as SNHLY and CDR2 as FYNNEI. CDR3 region: CASQSYGTVGTDTQYF. The DNA for the CDR3 is TGTGCCAGCCAAAGCTATGGGACGGTGGGCACAGATACGCAGTATTTT.

The chain carries TRBV28 and TRBJ1-2, with a possible D match to TRBD1 (5 bases). The germline V gene has CDR1 MDHEN and CDR2 SYDVKM. The CDR3 has 13 residues. Trimming took 4 bases from V and 8 from J, leaving 14 bases between them. The CDR3 DNA reads as TGTGCCAGCAGTTCCCCGACAGCCAGGGGCTACACCTTC. This codes for CASSSPTARGYTF.

The genes are TRBV6-5 and TRBJ2-5, with D perhaps matching TRBD1 (6 bases). This CDR3 comprises 16 residues. Per germline, CDR1 MNHEY and CDR2 SVGAGI. V was pared by 1 base and J by 5 bases, with 17 bases between. CDR3 loop: CASSYLGRGFMETQYF. In nucleotides, the CDR3 is TGTGCCAGCAGTTACTTGGGCAGGGGATTTATGGAGACCCAGTACTTC.

V usage is TRBV18 and J usage is TRBJ1-5; no reliable D call. The length of the CDR3 is 14 residues. The V gene lost 5 bases and the J gene lost 0 bases, with 8 bases spanning the gap. The germline gives CDR1 KGHSH, CDR2 LQKENI. The CDR3 nucleotides are TGTGCCAGCTCAGCCGAACATAGCAATCAGCCCCAGCATTTT. It specifies CASSAEHSNQPQHF. The whole variable domain, filled in from reference TRBV18 and TRBJ1-5, reads NAGVMQNPRHLVRRRGQEARLRCSPMKGHSHVYWYRQLPEEGLKFMVYLQKENIIDESGMPKERFSAEFPKEGPSILRIQQVVRGDSAAYFCASSAEHSNQPQHFGDGTRLSIL.

Here the CDR3 reads CASSQDWTANYGYTF. In DNA form, the CDR3 reads TGTGCCAGCAGCCAAGATTGGACAGCGAACTATGGCTACACCTTC. The chain combines TRBV3-1 (or the pseudogene TRBV3-2) with TRBJ1-2; D perhaps matches TRBD1 (6 bases). The CDR3 is 15 residues long. Germline CDR1 is LGHDT and CDR2 is YNNKEL (reference sequence). Trimming took off 0 bases at V and 2 bases at J, with 10 bases between the two ends.

The gene calls are TRBV9 and TRBJ2-7, with D tentatively TRBD1 or TRBD2 (6 bases each). The germline V gene has CDR1 SGDLS and CDR2 YYNGEE. CDR3 length equals 14 residues. Between the trimmed V and J ends, which lost 0 bases and 4 bases, there was a span of 11 bases. CDR3 sequence (DNA): TGTGCCAGCAGCGTAGCCCCGGGGGCTTACGAGCAGTACTTC. It encodes CASSVAPGAYEQYF.

Concerning this clone itself: Mismatch with germline at one junction end may stem from a read error. J is TRBJ1-2 and V is TRBV29-1; D unresolved. CDR1 and CDR2 (germline): SQVTM, ANQGSEA. The CDR3 runs 11 residues. CDR3 bases: TGCAGCGTTGACGGAGTTTCACCTAGGTTTTTC. Protein: CSVDGVSPRFF.

V usage is TRBV19 and J usage is TRBJ2-1, with 10 positions matching TRBD2. Trimming at V came to 3 bases and at J to 2 bases, leaving 4 bases not matched to a gene. The CDR3 runs to 16 residues. Germline V lookup: CDR1 LNHDA, CDR2 SQIVND (reference sequence). The CDR3 nucleotides read TGTGCCAGTAGTATCGGGACTAGCGAAACCTACAATGAGCAGTTCTTC. Its translation: CASSIGTSETYNEQFF.

The chain recombines TRBV2 with TRBJ2-7, with D possibly TRBD2 on 6 matching bases. This CDR3 is 14 amino acids long. V dropped 7 bases and J dropped 2 bases, with 15 bases sitting between them. Germline V gene lookup returns CDR1 SNHLY and CDR2 FYNNEI. The CDR3 DNA reads as TGTGCCAGCACTCTGGGTGGGACTCCCTACGAGCAGTACTTC. Protein: CASTLGGTPYEQYF.

V is TRBV15 and J is TRBJ2-7; 7 bases fit TRBD2. CDR1 LNHNV and CDR2 YYDKDF come from the germline V gene (reference sequence). V was pared by 0 bases and J by 3 bases, with 2 bases of the junction left unmatched. The CDR3 has 14 amino acids. CDR3 DNA: TGTGCCACCAGCAGAGATCAGCGGGGCTACGAGCAGTACTTC. Translated, it gives CATSRDQRGYEQYF.